Below, 23 T cell receptor beta chains from the same sample are listed, as sequenced in a study of blood T cell repertoires in COVID-19. Assay used: immunoSEQ multiplex PCR; TCRdb lists only in-frame clones, some missing. The sample has about 200,000 clones; 88% are singletons. The sequenced sample was peripheral blood. These receptors all come from a middle-aged man with active or convalescent COVID-19.

The genes are TRBV29-1 and TRBJ1-1; D ambiguous. Trimming left V 7 bases short and J 0 bases short, with 12 bases between. CDR3 length: 13 amino acids. Per germline, CDR1 SQVTM and CDR2 ANQGSEA. CDR3 in DNA: TGCAGCGGTCAGACAAATATGAACACTGAAGCTTTCTTT. It encodes CSGQTNMNTEAFF.

The J gene is TRBJ2-2, the V gene TRBV5-6; 7 nucleotides agree with TRBD1. This CDR3 is 15 amino acids long. CDR1 is SGHDT and CDR2 is YYEEEE in the germline V gene. V shed 4 bases and J 3 bases; nucleotides not matched to a gene: 6. CDR3 nucleotides: TGTGCCAGCAGCATGACAGGGCAACACACCGGGGAGCTGTTTTTT. Translated: CASSMTGQHTGELFF. Together with reference TRBV5-6 and TRBJ2-2, the CDR3 gives the full variable domain: DAGVTQSPTHLIKTRGQQVTLRCSPKSGHDTVSWYQQALGQGPQFIFQYYEEEERQRGNFPDRFSGHQFPNYSSELNVNALLLGDSALYLCASSMTGQHTGELFFGEGSRLTVL.

J is TRBJ2-2 and V is TRBV7-2; TRBD2 matches 8 bases. Germline V gene lookup returns CDR1 SGHTA and CDR2 FQGNSA. The CDR3 covers 15 residues. V shed 5 bases and J 1 base; nucleotides not matched to a gene: 3. CDR3 DNA sequence: TGTGCCAGCAGCCCAACTAGCGGGAACACCGGGGAGCTGTTTTTT. Translation gives CASSPTSGNTGELFF.

This clone has only one observation. The rearrangement joins TRBV19 to TRBJ2-7; D not certain. Trimming shortened V by 3 bases and J by 2 bases, and 14 bases separated the two germline ends. Germline V gene lookup returns CDR1 LNHDA and CDR2 SQIVND (reference sequence). This CDR3 is 15 amino acids long. CDR3 sequence: CASSIGVGQAYEQYF. CDR3 in DNA: TGTGCCAGTAGTATCGGTGTTGGGCAGGCCTACGAGCAGTACTTC.

The gene calls are TRBV6-1 and TRBJ1-5; TRBD1 matches at 7 bases. The trim removed 7 bases at V and 0 bases at J, leaving 6 bases unmatched. CDR3 length: 15 amino acids. The V gene's germline CDR1 is MNHNS and CDR2 SASEGT. Here the CDR3 reads CASTHRDSSNQPQHF. The DNA for the CDR3 is TGTGCCAGCACCCACCGGGACAGTAGCAATCAGCCCCAGCATTTT.

This rearrangement joins TRBV24-1 to TRBJ1-2, with 7 bases aligning to TRBD1. Germline V CDR1 and CDR2: KGHDR, SFDVKD. This CDR3 is 14 amino acids long. Trimming at V came to 7 bases and at J to 5 bases, leaving 9 bases not matched to a gene. CDR3 sequence (DNA): TGTGCCACCAGCCCTCAGGGGGATGGTTATGGCTACACCTTC. This translates into CATSPQGDGYGYTF.

The gene calls are TRBV10-3 and TRBJ2-1, with 9 bases fitting TRBD2. The CDR3 has 14 residues. Per germline, CDR1 ENHRY and CDR2 SYGVKD. After removal of 3 bases from V and 10 bases from J, the junction contained 7 bases not matched to a gene. As DNA, the CDR3 is TGTGCCATCAGTGACCGGCGGGAGGGTTCCGAGCAGTTCTTC. Amino acids: CAISDRREGSEQFF.

The CDR3 nucleotides are TGTGCCAGCCTTCCGGGACAGGGGGTTTCACCCCTCCACTTT. This translates into CASLPGQGVSPLHF. V usage is TRBV28 and J usage is TRBJ1-6; 11 bases line up with TRBD1. The CDR3 has 14 amino acids. Losses at the gene ends were 8 bases for V and 9 bases for J; bases not matched to a gene: 6. CDR1 is MDHEN and CDR2 is SYDVKM in the germline V gene.

The chain has TRBV6-2 or TRBV6-3 and TRBJ2-1; D is uncertain. CDR1 MNHEY and CDR2 SVGEGT come from the germline V gene. The CDR3 has 15 amino acids. The V end was cut by 2 bases, the J end by 2 bases, with 10 bases between. CDR3 nucleotides: TGTGCCAGCAGTTACAATGCAGTCACCTACAATGAGCAGTTCTTC. Residues: CASSYNAVTYNEQFF.

This clone was seen a single time. The genes are TRBV3-1 (or the pseudogene TRBV3-2) and TRBJ2-7; 13 bases fit TRBD2. V shed 1 base and J 5 bases; nucleotides not matched to a gene: 11. The CDR3 contains 18 residues. Germline lookup yields CDR1 LGHDT and CDR2 YNNKEL (reference sequence). The DNA of the CDR3 is TGTGCCAGCAGCCAAGTGGGGACTAGCGGGATAACACTCGACGAGCAGTACTTC. Translation: CASSQVGTSGITLDEQYF.

V usage is TRBV7-2 and J usage is TRBJ2-2; D is uncertain. Germline CDR1 reads SGHTA; CDR2 reads FQGNSA. V was pared by 3 bases and J by 6 bases, with 11 bases between. The CDR3 runs to 14 residues. The CDR3 sequence is CASSFLSVSGELFF. The CDR3 region has the DNA TGTGCCAGCAGCTTCTTGAGCGTTTCCGGGGAGCTGTTTTTT. The full variable domain, with the rest looked up from reference TRBV7-2 and TRBJ2-2, is GAGVSQSPSNKVTEKGKDVELRCDPISGHTALYWYRQSLGQGLEFLIYFQGNSAPDKSGLPSDRFSAERTGGSVSTLTIQRTQQEDSAVYLCASSFLSVSGELFFGEGSRLTVL.

The chain has TRBV28 and TRBJ2-1, with TRBD1 matching over 9 bases. After removal of 4 bases from V and 10 bases from J, the junction contained 11 bases not matched to a gene. Looked up from germline, CDR1 is MDHEN and CDR2 is SYDVKM. The CDR3 covers 15 residues. CDR3 nucleotides: TGTGCCAGCAGTTCCCCCGGGACAGGGCAAGGAGAGCAGTTCTTC. Translated, it gives CASSSPGTGQGEQFF. The full variable domain, in which reference TRBV28 and TRBJ2-1 provide the parts outside the CDR3, is DVKVTQSSRYLVKRTGEKVFLECVQDMDHENMFWYRQDPGLGLRLIYFSYDVKMKEKGDIPEGYSVSREKKERFSLILESASTNQTSMYLCASSSPGTGQGEQFFGPGTRLTVL.

The J gene is TRBJ2-1, the V gene TRBV27, with 7 bases lining up with TRBD1. CDR3 length equals 14 residues. Per germline, CDR1 MNHEY and CDR2 SMNVEV (reference sequence). V dropped 6 bases and J dropped 5; count of bases not matched to a gene: 7. The CDR3 protein is CASSPVGGHNEQFF. The CDR3 nucleotides are TGTGCCAGCAGCCCCGTAGGGGGCCACAATGAGCAGTTCTTC.

The chain combines TRBV9 with TRBJ1-6; D unclear. Per the germline V gene, CDR1 is SGDLS and CDR2 is YYNGEE. The CDR3 length is 17 residues. V was clipped by 4 bases and J by 0 bases, with 14 bases between them. The CDR3 loop is CASSPMLRSSYNSPLHF. The CDR3, as DNA: TGTGCCAGCAGCCCCATGTTAAGGAGCTCCTATAATTCACCCCTCCACTTT.

This chain connects TRBV28 to TRBJ1-5; 7 bases agree with TRBD1. V lost 4 bases, J lost 2 bases, and 14 bases stayed unmatched. This CDR3 comprises 18 residues. Per the germline V gene, CDR1 is MDHEN and CDR2 is SYDVKM. In nucleotides, the CDR3 is TGTGCCAGCAGTTCCCCGGGACAGAGTATGGTGGGCAATCAGCCCCAGCATTTT. Residues: CASSSPGQSMVGNQPQHF.

The chain has TRBV18 and TRBJ1-4; no firm D call. The CDR3 consists of 18 residues. CDR1 and CDR2 (germline): KGHSH, LQKENI. The ends were cut back, 1 base at V and 6 bases at J, with 21 bases in the middle. CDR3 nucleotides: TGTGCCAGCTCACCACAGGGTCTAGGAGTGACGGAGGATGAAAAACTGTTTTTT. It codes for CASSPQGLGVTEDEKLFF.

The chain links TRBV6-5 to TRBJ2-7; TRBD1 might be the D (6 bases). The germline V gene has CDR1 MNHEY and CDR2 SVGAGI. V was trimmed by 6 bases and J by 1 base, leaving 13 bases between them. The CDR3 totals 14 residues. Written as DNA, the CDR3 is TGTGCCAGCAGGACCCTGACAGGTTCCTACGAGCAGTACTTC. It encodes CASRTLTGSYEQYF.

The chain couples TRBV5-1 to TRBJ1-1, with 8 bases matching TRBD1. This CDR3 has 16 amino acids. The germline gives CDR1 SGHRS, CDR2 YFSETQ. Trimming took 0 bases from V and 0 from J; bases not matched to a gene: 4. The CDR3 DNA follows: TGCGCCAGCAGCTTGGGGCAGGGGGCCTTGAACACTGAAGCTTTCTTT. The encoded protein is CASSLGQGALNTEAFF.

The chain employs TRBV28 and TRBJ1-1, with D uncertain. Germline CDR1 and CDR2: MDHEN and SYDVKM. The CDR3 length is 13 residues. V was clipped by 4 bases and J by 2 bases, with 8 bases between them. The CDR3 nucleotides are TGTGCCAGCAGTTACAGAACCAACACTGAAGCTTTCTTT. Its protein is CASSYRTNTEAFF.

V gene TRBV15 combines with J gene TRBJ2-1; 10 bases map to TRBD1. This CDR3 contains 16 residues. The V and J ends lost 0 bases and 7 bases, in that order; junction bases with no gene match: 6. Germline CDR1 LNHNV, CDR2 YYDKDF (reference sequence). The CDR3 DNA follows: TGTGCCACCAGCAGAGACTGGGACAGGGGTGTAAATGAGCAGTTCTTC. Translation: CATSRDWDRGVNEQFF.

V and J are TRBV5-1 and TRBJ1-3, with D tentatively TRBD1 (6 bases). The CDR3 has 14 amino acids. CDR1 is SGHRS, CDR2 YFSETQ, per germline. Trimming stripped 5 bases from V and 3 bases from J, with 12 bases between. CDR3 coding DNA: TGCGCCAGCAGTAAGGGGGAAGGTGGAAACACCATATATTTT. Translated: CASSKGEGGNTIYF.

This chain joins TRBV9 and TRBJ1-1; possible D gene TRBD1, 5 bases. Germline CDR1 reads SGDLS; CDR2 reads YYNGEE. This CDR3 spans 15 amino acids. Trimming pared 0 bases from V and 4 bases from J, leaving 13 bases between. In DNA, the CDR3 is TGTGCCAGCAGCGTAGGCAGGGTAGGCTTCACTGAAGCTTTCTTT. It encodes CASSVGRVGFTEAFF.

The rearrangement joins TRBV24-1 to TRBJ2-1, with 13 bases fitting TRBD2. The junction had 7 bases not matched to a gene; V was cut back by 4 bases and J by 8 bases. The CDR3 consists of 16 residues. Germline V gene sequence: CDR1 KGHDR, CDR2 SFDVKD. The CDR3 DNA is TGTGCCACCAGTGACACTAGCGGGAGGGGCTTCGATGAGCAGTTCTTC. Its protein is CATSDTSGRGFDEQFF.